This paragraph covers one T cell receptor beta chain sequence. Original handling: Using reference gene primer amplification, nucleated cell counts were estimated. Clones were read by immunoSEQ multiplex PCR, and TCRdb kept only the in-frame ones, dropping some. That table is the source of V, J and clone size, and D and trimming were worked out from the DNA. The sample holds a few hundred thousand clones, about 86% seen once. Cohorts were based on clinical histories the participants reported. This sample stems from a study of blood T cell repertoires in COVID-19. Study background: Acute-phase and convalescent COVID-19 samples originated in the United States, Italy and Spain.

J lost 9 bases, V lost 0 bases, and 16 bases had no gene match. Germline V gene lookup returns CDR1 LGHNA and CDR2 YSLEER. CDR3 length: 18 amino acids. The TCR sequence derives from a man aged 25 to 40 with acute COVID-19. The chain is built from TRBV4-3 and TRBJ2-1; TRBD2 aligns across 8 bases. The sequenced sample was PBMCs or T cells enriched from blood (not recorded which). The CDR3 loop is CASSQDILGLAGGSEQFF. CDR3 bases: TGCGCCAGCAGCCAAGATATCCTCGGGCTAGCGGGTGGTAGTGAGCAGTTCTTC.